This T cell receptor beta chain was identified in a study of T-cell memory formation after mild COVID-19. Study-level findings and limits: There was a balanced CD4/CD8 profile in clones contracting day 15 to 85, and later expanders leaned CD4+. Some clones that responded turned up in pre-infection memory, which suggests that cross-reactive memory joined in.

TCRdb itself ran the 5' RACE reads through MiXCR, one entry per CDR3 protein. The data show 98,000 or so distinct CDR3 sequences, 15% to 20% seen once. This clonotype has more than one count but fewer than ten. Its antigen is not known. In germline, CDR1 is DFQATT, CDR2 SNEGSKA (reference sequence). V was clipped by 5 bases and J by 2 bases; unmatched bases: 10. The CDR3 is 16 residues long. The chain employs TRBV20-1 and TRBJ2-3; the match to TRBD2 covers 10 bases. The sequencing input was PBMCs or a T cell subset sorted from them (not recorded which). The receptor's source is a man between 18 and 29 years old who had mild COVID-19 (a few samples of this study predate the infection). Cell type and time point are not known. The CDR3 loop reads CSASRASGGLTDTQYF. The DNA of the CDR3 is TGCAGTGCTTCGAGGGCTAGCGGGGGCCTCACAGATACGCAGTATTTT.